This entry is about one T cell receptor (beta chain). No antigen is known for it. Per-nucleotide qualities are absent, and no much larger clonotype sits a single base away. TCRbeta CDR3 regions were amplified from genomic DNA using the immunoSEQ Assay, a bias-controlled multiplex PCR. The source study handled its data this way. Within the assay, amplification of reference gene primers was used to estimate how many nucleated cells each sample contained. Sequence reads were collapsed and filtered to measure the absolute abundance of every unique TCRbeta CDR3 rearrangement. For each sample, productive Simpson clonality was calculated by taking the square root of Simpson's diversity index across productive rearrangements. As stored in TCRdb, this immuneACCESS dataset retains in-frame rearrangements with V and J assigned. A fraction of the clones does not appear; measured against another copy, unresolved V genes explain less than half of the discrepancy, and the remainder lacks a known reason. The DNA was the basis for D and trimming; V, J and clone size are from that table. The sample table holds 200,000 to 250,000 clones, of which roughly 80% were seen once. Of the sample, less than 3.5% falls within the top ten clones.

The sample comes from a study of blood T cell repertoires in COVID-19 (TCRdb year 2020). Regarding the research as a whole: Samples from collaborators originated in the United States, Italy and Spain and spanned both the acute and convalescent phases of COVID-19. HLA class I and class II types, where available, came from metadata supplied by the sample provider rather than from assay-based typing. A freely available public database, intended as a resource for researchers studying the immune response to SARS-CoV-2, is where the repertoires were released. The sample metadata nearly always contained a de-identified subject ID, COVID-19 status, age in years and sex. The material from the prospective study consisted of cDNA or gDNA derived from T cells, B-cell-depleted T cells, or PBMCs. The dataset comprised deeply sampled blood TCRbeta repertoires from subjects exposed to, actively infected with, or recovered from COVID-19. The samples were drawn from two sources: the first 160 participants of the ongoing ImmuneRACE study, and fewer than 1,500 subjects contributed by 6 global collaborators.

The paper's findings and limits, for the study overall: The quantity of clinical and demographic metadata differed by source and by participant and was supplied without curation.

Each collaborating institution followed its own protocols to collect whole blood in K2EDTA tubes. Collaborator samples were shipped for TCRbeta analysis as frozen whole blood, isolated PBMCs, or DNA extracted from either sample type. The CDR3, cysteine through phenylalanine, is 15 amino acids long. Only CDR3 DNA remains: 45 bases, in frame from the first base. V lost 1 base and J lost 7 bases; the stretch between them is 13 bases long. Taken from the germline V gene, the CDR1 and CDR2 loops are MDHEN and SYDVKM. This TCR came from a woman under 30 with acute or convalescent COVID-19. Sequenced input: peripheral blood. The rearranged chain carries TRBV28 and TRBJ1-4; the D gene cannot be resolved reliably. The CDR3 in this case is CASSLFPGDGEKLFF. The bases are TGTGCCAGCAGTTTATTTCCGGGTGACGGTGAAAAACTGTTTTTT.